This T cell receptor (beta chain) is drawn from a study of CD8 T cells in Susac syndrome (dated by TCRdb to the late 2010s). Describing the broader study: Among the Susac syndrome patients who were sequenced, clinically active disease was present in six and clinical remission was observed in fewer than 10. Whether CD8+ T cell activation and differentiation in Susac syndrome was antigen driven was tested using repertoire sequencing. At blood withdrawal, Susac syndrome patients were therapy-naive, treated with corticosteroids (with IVIg additionally given to some), or treated with IVIg alone. Study-level results and caveats: The study acknowledged that relatively few individuals were included in the TCR sequencing and HLA analysis. In the CD4+ T cell repertoire of Susac syndrome patients, clonal expansion was not detected.

This clonotype was seen only once. Its target antigen remains unknown. Base-call qualities are not available, and no considerably larger clone is one nucleotide away. One read represents weak support. Peripheral blood CD8+ and CD4+ T cells from healthy donors, Susac syndrome patients and multiple sclerosis patients were profiled by high-throughput TCR beta sequencing. The Susac syndrome patients fulfilled recently defined diagnostic criteria for either definite or probable disease. Bulk CD8+ and CD4+ T cells were purified magnetically by negative isolation, whereas CD8+ TEMRA cells were enriched by FACS. Blood was collected in EDTA tubes and processed within 24 hours, with PBMCs isolated through density gradient centrifugation. PBMCs intended for TCR sequencing were frozen in liquid nitrogen and were later thawed in a 37 degrees C water bath. A purity of at least 90% was achieved for sorted or isolated CD4+, CD8+ and CD8+ TEMRA cells.

The CDR3 covers 12 residues, taking in both the cysteine and the phenylalanine. The retained sequence is limited to the CDR3, 36 bases, with the frame set at the first base. The germline V end is reduced by 3 bases and the J end by 10 bases; junction bases left unmatched: 6. Per the germline V gene, KGHSH is the CDR1 and LQKENI is the CDR2. RNA was extracted using the RNeasy kit, and roughly 0.5 to 1 microgram was reverse transcribed with random hexamers. TCR beta CDR3 regions were amplified with the immunoSEQ multiplex PCR assay covering 54 Vbeta and 13 Jbeta segments. To correct PCR amplification bias, a synthetic template baseline was used for both primer optimization and computational correction. The authors processed their data as follows. Reads were annotated to V, D and J genes per IMGT and analyzed with immunoSEQ Analyzer, keeping only productive sequences. To calculate clonality, Shannon entropy was normalized by log2 of the number of productive unique sequences and then subtracted from one. Public and private clones were assessed among the 100 most prevalent clones of each patient and control. Clones were defined as Susac-specific when absent from the healthy and MS cohorts, from roughly 1,000 published viral clones and from other ImmuneACCESS disease sequences. TCRdb reanalyzed the raw reads on its own, using fastp at Q25 for trimming and MiXCR for clone calling, and kept in-frame beta chains. Rows are unified per CDR3 protein, each entry keeping the most common DNA and genes. The V and J calls come from TCRdb's annotation, not from the publication. This sample holds around 190,000 distinct CDR3 sequences; 94% were observed only once. The top ten hold around 0.11% of the sample.

The receptor chain draws on TRBV18 and TRBJ2-7, with 7 middle bases fitting TRBD2. The source of this sequence is a human donor with Susac syndrome. The sequenced material came from CD4+ T cells from PBMCs. CDR3 sequence: CASSPPGGKQYF. The sequence in DNA is TGTGCCAGCTCACCCCCGGGAGGAAAACAGTACTTC.